The clone carrying this TCR beta chain was found once. Its antigen is currently unknown. The record originates from a study of graft-versus-host responses after intestinal transplantation. Study context: Recipients were all induced with anti-thymocyte globulin, then given tacrolimus and steroids for two to three years.

V trimming: 2 bases; J trimming: 2 bases; junction bases outside the gene matches: 2. The CDR3 totals 15 residues. Looked up from germline, CDR1 is SSHAT and CDR2 is FNYEAQ (reference sequence). TCRdb's copy holds only in-frame clones and misses some; the assay was immunoSEQ multiplex PCR. The sample gives 100,000 or so clones, roughly 84% of which show up once; roughly 1% is in the top ten. Findings of the study overall: Detected in recipient marrow were GvH clones, some of which were first observed in ileum or blood. Allografts carried high graft-versus-host to host-versus-graft clonal ratios in patients having graft-donor T cell macrochimerism.

This TCR was recovered from a human donor who was the organ donor for an intestinal transplant. This chain connects TRBV7-7 to TRBJ2-1, with 8 bases matching TRBD2. Material: unstimulated CD4+ T cells sorted from spleen or lymph node cells, obtained before transplant. CDR3 sequence (DNA): TGTGCCAGCAGCTTAACGGGGGGGCCCTACAATGAGCAGTTCTTC. It codes for CASSLTGGPYNEQFF.